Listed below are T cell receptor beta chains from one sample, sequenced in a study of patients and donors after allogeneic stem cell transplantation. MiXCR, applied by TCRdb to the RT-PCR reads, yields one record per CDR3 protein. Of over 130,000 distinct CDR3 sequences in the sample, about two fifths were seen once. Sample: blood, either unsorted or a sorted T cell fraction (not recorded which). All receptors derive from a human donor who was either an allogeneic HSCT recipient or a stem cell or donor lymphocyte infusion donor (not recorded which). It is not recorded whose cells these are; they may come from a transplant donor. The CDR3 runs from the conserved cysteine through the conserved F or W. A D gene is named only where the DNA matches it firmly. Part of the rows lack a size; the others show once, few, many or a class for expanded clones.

CDR3 DNA: TGTGCCAGCAGTTTCTCCGGGACCGCCTACGAGCAGTACTTC
CDR3 protein: CASSFSGTAYEQYF
D gene: NA
J gene: TRBJ2-7
V gene: TRBV27
clone size: NA

CDR3 DNA: TGTGCCAGCATCTACGACAGGGGGTACTCCTACAATGAGCAGTTCTTC
CDR3 protein: CASIYDRGYSYNEQFF
D gene: TRBD1
J gene: TRBJ2-1
V gene: TRBV6-1
clone size: few

CDR3 DNA: TGTGCCAGCACCCCTCGGAGGCGCGGAAAGGGTGATGGCAATCAGCCCCAGCATTTT
CDR3 protein: CASTPRRRGKGDGNQPQHF
D gene: NA
J gene: TRBJ1-5
V gene: TRBV6-4
clone size: once

CDR3 DNA: TGTGCCAGCAGCCAAGATCGGCTAGCGGGGGGATCTTTTAGCACAGATACGCAGTATTTT
CDR3 protein: CASSQDRLAGGSFSTDTQYF
D gene: TRBD2
J gene: TRBJ2-3
V gene: TRBV4-2
clone size: few

CDR3 DNA: TGTGCCAGCAGTGCCGGCCAGGGTTACACAGATACGCAGTATTTT
CDR3 protein: CASSAGQGYTDTQYF
D gene: NA
J gene: TRBJ2-3
V gene: TRBV7-9
clone size: NA

CDR3 DNA: TGTGCCACCAGTGCGCAGGGGGCCAGTCAGCCCCAGCATTTT
CDR3 protein: CATSAQGASQPQHF
D gene: TRBD1
J gene: TRBJ1-5
V gene: TRBV24-1
clone size: NA

CDR3 DNA: TGTGCCAGCAGTTTGGGGGACAAACCCACAGATACGCAGTATTTT
CDR3 protein: CASSLGDKPTDTQYF
D gene: NA
J gene: TRBJ2-3
V gene: TRBV12-3/TRBV12-4
clone size: NA

CDR3 DNA: TGTGCCAGCAGTTCCCGGACAGGGGCCACCGGGGAGCTGTTTTTT
CDR3 protein: CASSSRTGATGELFF
D gene: TRBD1
J gene: TRBJ2-2
V gene: TRBV6-5
clone size: few

CDR3 DNA: TGCGCCAGCAGCCAAGGTTGGGTGTGGGGGACATTACTGGAGACCCAGTACTTC
CDR3 protein: CASSQGWVWGTLLETQYF
D gene: NA
J gene: TRBJ2-5
V gene: TRBV4-3
clone size: NA

CDR3 DNA: TGTGCCAGCAGCCCCCGCTTCCCGGATACGCAGTATTTT
CDR3 protein: CASSPRFPDTQYF
D gene: NA
J gene: TRBJ2-3
V gene: TRBV9
clone size: NA

CDR3 DNA: TGTGCCATCAGTGAGTCCGGGGGGGCTGAAGCTTTCTTT
CDR3 protein: CAISESGGAEAFF
D gene: NA
J gene: TRBJ1-1
V gene: TRBV10-3
clone size: NA

CDR3 DNA: TGCAGCGTTGAAGACCCCGGGACACCTTATGGCTACACCTTC
CDR3 protein: CSVEDPGTPYGYTF
D gene: NA
J gene: TRBJ1-2
V gene: TRBV29-1
clone size: NA

CDR3 DNA: TGCGCCAGCAGCCCTGCCTTCAACAGTTACACAGATACGCAGTATTTT
CDR3 protein: CASSPAFNSYTDTQYF
D gene: NA
J gene: TRBJ2-3
V gene: TRBV5-1
clone size: NA

CDR3 DNA: TGCAGCGTTGAACAGGGTAACTATGGCTACACCTTC
CDR3 protein: CSVEQGNYGYTF
D gene: NA
J gene: TRBJ1-2
V gene: TRBV29-1
clone size: NA

CDR3 DNA: TGTGCCAGCAGTTTCCGACAACGAGGGACTGAAGCTTTCTTT
CDR3 protein: CASSFRQRGTEAFF
D gene: NA
J gene: TRBJ1-1
V gene: TRBV12-3/TRBV12-4
clone size: few

CDR3 DNA: TGTGCCAGCAGTTACGGAGACACTGAAGCTTTCTTT
CDR3 protein: CASSYGDTEAFF
D gene: NA
J gene: TRBJ1-1
V gene: TRBV6-5
clone size: many

CDR3 DNA: TGCGCCAGCAGCCCTACAGGGAGGGAGACCCAGTACTTC
CDR3 protein: CASSPTGRETQYF
D gene: NA
J gene: TRBJ2-5
V gene: TRBV5-1
clone size: NA

CDR3 DNA: TGTGCCAGCAGCTATGCGTCGGGACTTGGGGATACGCAGTATTTT
CDR3 protein: CASSYASGLGDTQYF
D gene: NA
J gene: TRBJ2-3
V gene: TRBV7-2
clone size: NA

CDR3 DNA: TGCAGTGCTCCGGGTGAGGGAGGAACTGAAGCTTTCTTT
CDR3 protein: CSAPGEGGTEAFF
D gene: NA
J gene: TRBJ1-1
V gene: TRBV20-1
clone size: NA

CDR3 DNA: TGTGCCAGCAGTTTAGTCTCCCGCTATGAGCAGTTCTTC
CDR3 protein: CASSLVSRYEQFF
D gene: NA
J gene: TRBJ2-1
V gene: TRBV12-3/TRBV12-4
clone size: NA

CDR3 DNA: TGTGCCAGCAGCGTAGCACCAGGGCCGAGGGGGACCCAGTACTTC
CDR3 protein: CASSVAPGPRGTQYF
D gene: NA
J gene: TRBJ2-5
V gene: TRBV9
clone size: once

CDR3 DNA: TGTGCCTCCCGACAGTGGCGGGATGGCTACACCTTC
CDR3 protein: CASRQWRDGYTF
D gene: NA
J gene: TRBJ1-2
V gene: TRBV9
clone size: few

CDR3 DNA: TGCAGTGCTAGTGGCGGAAAGGGGTGGGACACTGAAGCTTTCTTT
CDR3 protein: CSASGGKGWDTEAFF
D gene: NA
J gene: TRBJ1-1
V gene: TRBV20-1
clone size: many

CDR3 DNA: TGTGCCATCAGTGAAAATCGGGAGGATCAGCCCCAGCATTTT
CDR3 protein: CAISENREDQPQHF
D gene: NA
J gene: TRBJ1-5
V gene: TRBV10-3
clone size: NA

CDR3 DNA: TGTGCCGGCACAGAGAATGGAAACACCATATATTTT
CDR3 protein: CAGTENGNTIYF
D gene: NA
J gene: TRBJ1-3
V gene: TRBV12-3/TRBV12-4
clone size: few

CDR3 DNA: TGCGCCAGCAGCCTCCAGAGGGGGCCCTATGGCTACACCTTC
CDR3 protein: CASSLQRGPYGYTF
D gene: TRBD1
J gene: TRBJ1-2
V gene: TRBV4-3
clone size: NA

CDR3 DNA: TGCGCCAGCAGCTTGGCGGAAGAGGATACGCAGTATTTT
CDR3 protein: CASSLAEEDTQYF
D gene: NA
J gene: TRBJ2-3
V gene: TRBV5-1
clone size: NA

CDR3 DNA: TGTGCCAGCAGTTCGGGGCGGGAGACCCAGTACTTC
CDR3 protein: CASSSGRETQYF
D gene: NA
J gene: TRBJ2-5
V gene: TRBV12-3/TRBV12-4
clone size: NA

CDR3 DNA: TGTGCCAGCAGCCACGCAACTGAAGCTTTCTTT
CDR3 protein: CASSHATEAFF
D gene: NA
J gene: TRBJ1-1
V gene: TRBV12-3/TRBV12-4
clone size: few

CDR3 DNA: TGCGCCAGCAGCGCGCCGTTGATGAACACTGAAGCTTTCTTT
CDR3 protein: CASSAPLMNTEAFF
D gene: NA
J gene: TRBJ1-1
V gene: TRBV5-1
clone size: few

CDR3 DNA: TGTGCCAGCAGCGGGGTACAGGCCGGCAATCAGCCCCAGCATTTT
CDR3 protein: CASSGVQAGNQPQHF
D gene: NA
J gene: TRBJ1-5
V gene: TRBV5-5
clone size: NA

CDR3 DNA: TGTGCCATCAGACTACAGGGGGCGCATCCTGATACGCAGTATTTT
CDR3 protein: CAIRLQGAHPDTQYF
D gene: TRBD1
J gene: TRBJ2-3
V gene: TRBV10-3
clone size: NA

CDR3 DNA: TGTGCCAGCGGACTTCAGGCGAACTATGGCTACACCTTC
CDR3 protein: CASGLQANYGYTF
D gene: NA
J gene: TRBJ1-2
V gene: TRBV28
clone size: NA

CDR3 DNA: TGTGCCAGCAAGGCAGGGGCCTTATTCACAGATACGCAGTATTTT
CDR3 protein: CASKAGALFTDTQYF
D gene: NA
J gene: TRBJ2-3
V gene: TRBV12-3/TRBV12-4
clone size: NA

CDR3 DNA: TGTGCCAGCAGCAAATGGCAACACCCCAATCAGCCCCAGCATTTT
CDR3 protein: CASSKWQHPNQPQHF
D gene: NA
J gene: TRBJ1-5
V gene: TRBV21-1
clone size: few

CDR3 DNA: TGTGCCAGCAGTTTTTACGAGACCCAGTACTTC
CDR3 protein: CASSFYETQYF
D gene: NA
J gene: TRBJ2-5
V gene: TRBV28
clone size: NA

CDR3 DNA: TGTGCCAGCAGCGGATACAGGGAAGGCACTGAAGCTTTCTTT
CDR3 protein: CASSGYREGTEAFF
D gene: NA
J gene: TRBJ1-1
V gene: TRBV9
clone size: NA

CDR3 DNA: TGTGCCAGCAGCGTAGCGGGAGGGGCGAACCAAGAGACCCAGTACTTC
CDR3 protein: CASSVAGGANQETQYF
D gene: TRBD2
J gene: TRBJ2-5
V gene: TRBV9
clone size: NA

CDR3 DNA: TGCAGTGCTAAACTCCTTAGCGGGGCTAGCACAGATACGCAGTATTTT
CDR3 protein: CSAKLLSGASTDTQYF
D gene: TRBD2
J gene: TRBJ2-3
V gene: TRBV20-1
clone size: NA

CDR3 DNA: TGTGCCAGCAGTGGAGGGGCGCTCGGAGAAAAACTGTTTTTT
CDR3 protein: CASSGGALGEKLFF
D gene: NA
J gene: TRBJ1-4
V gene: TRBV27
clone size: few

CDR3 DNA: TGTGCCTGGATAACAGGGGATTCACCCCTCCACTTT
CDR3 protein: CAWITGDSPLHF
D gene: TRBD1
J gene: TRBJ1-6
V gene: TRBV30
clone size: NA

CDR3 DNA: TGCAGTGCATACGATGGCTACACCTTC
CDR3 protein: CSAYDGYTF
D gene: NA
J gene: TRBJ1-2
V gene: TRBV20-1
clone size: few

CDR3 DNA: TGCAGCGTTCCGGGACGGAACACTGAAGCTTTCTTT
CDR3 protein: CSVPGRNTEAFF
D gene: NA
J gene: TRBJ1-1
V gene: TRBV29-1
clone size: few

CDR3 DNA: TGTGCCAGCAGTTCATTGTCGGTTGAAAAACTGTTTTTT
CDR3 protein: CASSSLSVEKLFF
D gene: NA
J gene: TRBJ1-4
V gene: TRBV27
clone size: NA

CDR3 DNA: TGTGCCAGCAGCGTAGGAGGGCTCAATCAGCCCCAGCATTTT
CDR3 protein: CASSVGGLNQPQHF
D gene: NA
J gene: TRBJ1-5
V gene: TRBV9
clone size: NA

CDR3 DNA: TGTGCCAGCAGCACAGATACGCAGTATTTT
CDR3 protein: CASSTDTQYF
D gene: NA
J gene: TRBJ2-3
V gene: TRBV12-3/TRBV12-4
clone size: few